This T cell receptor beta chain was obtained from a study of T-cell reconstitution after alpha-beta-depleted transplantation in children. This CDR3 spans 18 amino acids. The trim removed 5 bases at V and 5 bases at J, leaving 12 bases unmatched. The germline CDR1 and CDR2 sequences are DFQATT and SNEGSKA (reference sequence). Unique molecular identifiers were incorporated during preparation of the TCRbeta library. MiXCR was run by TCRdb on the PCR reads, yielding one entry per CDR3 protein. The profile covers about 610,000 distinct CDR3 sequences, with about 11% appearing a single time and about 4.3% taken by the ten largest.

Sequencing was performed on PBMCs from the stem cell graft donor, taken from the stem cell graft. This clonotype was sampled from a human donor who donated a stem cell graft to a child with acute myeloid leukemia. The V gene is TRBV20-1, the J gene TRBJ2-1; 16 nucleotides align to TRBD2. CDR3 loop: CSAPPGLAGGPRDNEQFF. The CDR3 coding sequence is TGCAGTGCTCCCCCGGGACTAGCGGGAGGGCCCCGTGACAATGAGCAGTTCTTC.